The sequence of this TCR beta chain was determined in a study of chemoradiotherapy in HPV16-positive cancers. Study-wide background: Candidate HPV-specific T-cell clones and common TCR motifs came from functional assays in a couple of HPV16-positive patients.

For this clone: The target antigen is unknown.

Study results and caveats: Candidate HPV-specific clones and E7-related TCR motifs grew in tumor during treatment. Better recurrence-free survival went with HPV-responsive T-cell expansion in HPV16-positive patients.

Sequencing used immunoSEQ multiplex PCR; TCRdb keeps in-frame clones, though not all of them. The data contain approximately 12,000 clones, roughly 77% of them singletons. CDR1 and CDR2 from the germline V gene are MNHEY and SVGAGI. The CDR3 has 13 residues. Germline trimming cut 6 bases from V and 3 bases from J; bases unmatched to any gene: 5. The specimen was taken from a patient who underwent chemoradiotherapy. This sequence joins TRBV6-5 and TRBJ2-7, with 7 nucleotides matching TRBD1. The receptor comes from a human donor with HPV-associated anogenital cancer. The chain's CDR3 is CASSGDSLYEQYF. The CDR3 region has the DNA TGTGCCAGCAGCGGGGACAGTCTCTACGAGCAGTACTTC.